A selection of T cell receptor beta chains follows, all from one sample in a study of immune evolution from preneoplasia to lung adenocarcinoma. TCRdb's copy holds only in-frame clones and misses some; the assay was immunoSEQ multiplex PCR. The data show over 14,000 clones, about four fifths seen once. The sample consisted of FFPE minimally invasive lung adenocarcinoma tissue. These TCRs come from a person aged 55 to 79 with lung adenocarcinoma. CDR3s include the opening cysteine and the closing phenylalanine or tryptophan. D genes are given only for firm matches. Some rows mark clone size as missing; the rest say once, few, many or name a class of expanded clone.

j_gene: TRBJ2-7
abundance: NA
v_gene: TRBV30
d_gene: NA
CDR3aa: CAWSVRSIRAYEQYF
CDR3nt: TGTGCCTGGAGTGTACGAAGTATTAGGGCCTACGAGCAGTACTTC

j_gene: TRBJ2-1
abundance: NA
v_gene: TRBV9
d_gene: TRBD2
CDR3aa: CASSVGTSGSMSSYNEQFF
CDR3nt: TGTGCCAGCAGCGTAGGGACTAGCGGGAGTATGAGCTCCTACAATGAGCAGTTCTTC

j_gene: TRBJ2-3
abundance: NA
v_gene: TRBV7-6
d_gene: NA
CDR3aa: CASSFGVADTQYF
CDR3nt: TGTGCCAGCAGCTTTGGGGTAGCGGATACGCAGTATTTT

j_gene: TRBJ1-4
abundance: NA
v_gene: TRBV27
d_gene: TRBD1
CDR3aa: CASSPDRAKLFF
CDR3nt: TGTGCCAGCAGTCCGGACAGGGCGAAACTGTTTTTT

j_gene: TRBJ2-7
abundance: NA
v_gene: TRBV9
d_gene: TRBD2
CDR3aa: CASSVDLAGSYEQYF
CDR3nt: TGTGCCAGCAGCGTAGATCTAGCGGGGTCCTACGAGCAGTACTTC

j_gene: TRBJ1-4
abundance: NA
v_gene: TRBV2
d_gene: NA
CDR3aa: CASSVATANEKLFF
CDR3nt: TGTGCCAGCAGTGTTGCGACAGCTAATGAAAAACTGTTTTTT

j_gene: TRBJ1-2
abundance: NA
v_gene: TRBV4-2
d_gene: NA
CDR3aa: CASSQDGSQGYGYTF
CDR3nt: TGTGCCAGCAGCCAAGATGGATCCCAGGGCTATGGCTACACCTTC

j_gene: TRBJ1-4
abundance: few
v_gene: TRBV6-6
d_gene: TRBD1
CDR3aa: CASRGQELFF
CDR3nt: TGTGCCAGCAGGGGACAGGAACTGTTTTTT

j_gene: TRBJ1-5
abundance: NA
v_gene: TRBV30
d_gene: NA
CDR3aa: CAWSAGGSNHGPQHF
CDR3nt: TGTGCCTGGAGTGCCGGGGGCTCGAATCATGGGCCCCAGCATTTT

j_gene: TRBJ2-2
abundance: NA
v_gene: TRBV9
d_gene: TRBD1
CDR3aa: CASSVVTGGTGELFF
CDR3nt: TGTGCCAGCAGCGTAGTGACAGGGGGGACCGGGGAGCTGTTTTTT

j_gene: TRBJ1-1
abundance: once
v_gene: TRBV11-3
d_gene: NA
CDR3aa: CASSPWGEGTEAFF
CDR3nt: TGTGCCAGCAGCCCCTGGGGGGAGGGCACTGAAGCTTTCTTT

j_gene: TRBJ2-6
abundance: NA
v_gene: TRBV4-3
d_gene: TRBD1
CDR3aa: CASSQAGGSGANVLTF
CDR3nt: TGCGCCAGCAGCCAAGCAGGGGGCTCGGGGGCCAACGTCCTGACTTTC

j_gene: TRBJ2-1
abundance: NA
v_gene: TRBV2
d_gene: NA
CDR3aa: CASGGQVSNEQFF
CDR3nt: TGTGCCAGCGGGGGCCAAGTTTCAAATGAACAGTTCTTC

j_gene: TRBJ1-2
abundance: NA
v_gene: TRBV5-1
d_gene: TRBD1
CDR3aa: CASSLEGQAGYTF
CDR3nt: TGCGCCAGCAGCTTGGAGGGACAGGCCGGCTACACCTTC

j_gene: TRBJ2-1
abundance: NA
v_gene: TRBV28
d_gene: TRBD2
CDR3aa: CASSLPRGGRMNEQFF
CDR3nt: TGTGCCAGCAGTTTACCTCGGGGGGGGAGAATGAATGAGCAGTTCTTC

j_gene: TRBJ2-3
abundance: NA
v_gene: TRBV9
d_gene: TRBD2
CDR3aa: CASSVGVSGSATQYF
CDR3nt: TGTGCCAGCAGCGTAGGCGTCAGCGGGAGTGCTACGCAGTATTTT

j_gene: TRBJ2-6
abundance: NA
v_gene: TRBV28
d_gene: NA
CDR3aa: CASTGGAGANVLTF
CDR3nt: TGTGCCAGCACGGGCGGGGCTGGGGCCAACGTCCTGACTTTC

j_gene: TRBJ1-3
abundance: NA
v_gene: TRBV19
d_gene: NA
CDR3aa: CASLGSPGTHAGNTIYF
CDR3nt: TGTGCCAGCCTTGGGTCTCCCGGGACTCATGCTGGAAACACCATATATTTT

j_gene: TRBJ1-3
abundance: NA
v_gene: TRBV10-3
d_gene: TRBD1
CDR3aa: CAIEEDRDSGNTIYF
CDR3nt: TGTGCCATCGAGGAGGACAGGGACTCTGGAAACACCATATATTTT

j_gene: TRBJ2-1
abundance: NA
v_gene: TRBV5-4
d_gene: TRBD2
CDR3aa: CASSPFSAGGIGEQFF
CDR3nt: TGTGCCAGCAGCCCGTTTTCAGCGGGAGGGATCGGGGAGCAGTTCTTC